The 19 T cell receptor beta chains presented below share a single source sample, sequenced in a study of immune characterization of retroperitoneal liposarcoma (dated by TCRdb to between 2018 and 2021). Library generation was performed with PCR. Instrument used: NextSeq 500. TCRdb reprocessed the public reads (quality trimming at Q25 with fastp, clone calling with MiXCR) and kept in-frame beta chains. Entries that share a CDR3 protein sequence are merged under the most common genes and DNA. Across this sample there are about 10,000 distinct CDR3 sequences, with roughly a third seen only once. Around 9.1% of the sample is held by the ten biggest clonotypes. Sequenced input: tumor tissue. The receptors originated from a female donor with retroperitoneal liposarcoma.

The chain has TRBV6-6 and TRBJ2-4; D possibly corresponds to TRBD2 (6 bases). Germline V gene lookup returns CDR1 MNHNY and CDR2 SVGAGI (reference sequence). V lost 0 bases to trimming and J lost 13 bases, with 22 bases between them. The CDR3 has 16 residues. In nucleotides, the CDR3 is TGTGCCAGCAGTTACTCGAGTGTGGAGGGCACAGATACGCAGTACTTC. It yields the protein CASSYSSVEGTDTQYF.

This clonotype was observed a few times. J is TRBJ2-3 and V is TRBV7-6; 7 bases align to TRBD1. With 3 bases clipped from V and 3 bases from J, the junction kept 0 bases outside the gene matches. This CDR3 contains 13 residues. CDR1 SGHVS and CDR2 FNYEAQ come from the germline V gene. CDR3 bases: TGTGCCAGCAGCTTGACAGGGACAGATACGCAGTATTTT. Protein sequence: CASSLTGTDTQYF.

Points on this clonotype: The missing conserved phenylalanine or tryptophan at the end of this CDR3 makes a read error likely. This chain links TRBV27 with TRBJ2-3; maybe TRBD2 (6 bases). The V gene's germline CDR1 is MNHEY and CDR2 SMNVEV (reference sequence). CDR3 length equals 15 residues. Trimming pared 3 bases from V and 5 bases from J, leaving 15 bases between. CDR3 protein: CASSFGGWGGDTQYV. In nucleotides, the CDR3 is TGTGCCAGCAGTTTCGGGGGATGGGGCGGAGATACGCAGTATGTT.

The V and J genes are TRBV6-1 and TRBJ2-1; 10 bases fit TRBD2. CDR3 size: 14 residues. The V and J ends lost 5 bases and 3 bases, in that order; junction bases with no gene match: 1. Germline V lookup: CDR1 MNHNS, CDR2 SASEGT. The CDR3 loop is CASSSSGGYNEQFF. Written as DNA, the CDR3 is TGTGCCAGCAGTTCTAGCGGGGGCTACAATGAGCAGTTCTTC.

This clonotype was detected a few times. The rearrangement uses TRBV12-3 or TRBV12-4 and TRBJ2-5; 7 positions match TRBD1. With the DNA end fitting TRBJ2-7 better, the J assignment may be wrong. This CDR3 has 14 amino acids. CDR3 region: CASTNRGPYYEQYF. Written as DNA, the CDR3 is TGTGCCAGCACCAACAGGGGTCCGTACTACGAGCAGTACTTC.

This clonotype is medium-sized within its sample. The rearrangement uses TRBV6-6 and TRBJ1-6; 9 bases agree with TRBD1. The CDR3 length is 17 residues. Trimming at V came to 0 bases and at J to 10 bases, leaving 10 bases not matched to a gene. Looked up from germline, CDR1 is MNHNY and CDR2 is SVGAGI (reference sequence). CDR3 sequence: CASSYSQGGTGHSPLHF. CDR3 DNA: TGTGCCAGCAGTTACTCCCAGGGGGGGACAGGGCACTCACCCCTCCACTTT.

This clonotype turned up a few times. This chain uses TRBV11-1 with TRBJ2-3; D may be TRBD1 (6 bases). The CDR3 spans 15 residues. Trimming took off 5 bases at V and 2 bases at J, with 14 bases between the two ends. CDR1 and CDR2 from the germline V gene are SGHAT and FQDESV (reference sequence). CDR3 nucleotides: TGTGCCAGCAGCCCTCGGGACATTTCCACAGATACGCAGTATTTT. Protein sequence: CASSPRDISTDTQYF.

V and J are TRBV11-2 and TRBJ2-1; weak D call: TRBD2 (7 bases). The germline V and J ends were trimmed by 5 bases and 13 bases, with 24 bases remaining between them. CDR1 and CDR2 from the germline V gene are SGHAT and FQNNGV. The CDR3 has 15 amino acids. The CDR3 DNA sequence: TGTGCCAGCAGCCGACAGGCGGGGGCCAAAAACATTCAGTTCTTC. This translates into CASSRQAGAKNIQFF.

The chain uses TRBV4-3 and TRBJ2-3, with D uncertain. Per the germline V gene, CDR1 is LGHNA and CDR2 is YSLEER. CDR3 length equals 15 residues. V lost 2 bases to trimming and J lost 2 bases, with 11 bases between them. The CDR3 loop reads CASSQQAEPTDTQYF. CDR3 nucleotide sequence: TGCGCCAGCAGCCAACAGGCGGAGCCCACAGATACGCAGTATTTT.

To note about this clonotype: A read error may explain this, as a much larger clone is one base away. Likely a read error: the CDR3 ends without its conserved phenylalanine or tryptophan. The chain employs TRBV12-3 or TRBV12-4 and TRBJ2-7; 11 bases line up with TRBD2. J gave up 2 bases and V 5 bases, and 14 bases lay outside the gene matches. This CDR3 comprises 18 residues. This CDR3 reads CASSETQKLAGVPYEQYL. The CDR3 DNA reads TGTGCCAGCAGTGAGACACAAAAACTAGCGGGGGTCCCCTACGAGCAGTACTTA.

The genes are TRBV10-2 and TRBJ1-2; D gene ambiguous. Germline V CDR1 and CDR2: WSHSY, SAAADI. This CDR3 is 11 amino acids long. With 6 bases removed from V and 8 bases from J, the gap between germline ends came to 10 bases. The CDR3 nucleotides are TGCGCCAGCAGCCAAAGCGGGGGCTACACCTTC. It encodes CASSQSGGYTF.

The gene calls are TRBV7-2 and TRBJ2-1, with D possibly being TRBD1 or TRBD2 (6 bases each). Trimming shortened V by 5 bases and J by 10 bases, and 15 bases separated the two germline ends. The CDR3 covers 13 residues. CDR1 and CDR2 (germline): SGHTA, FQGNSA. CDR3 DNA sequence: TGTGCCAGCAGCCTCGACGGGGGCTACGAGCAGTTCTTC. Protein: CASSLDGGYEQFF.

This clonotype is categorized as medium-sized. The rearrangement links TRBV7-2 to TRBJ2-1, with TRBD2 identical over 10 bases. J gave up 10 bases and V 0 bases, and 15 bases lay outside the gene matches. Germline V CDR1 and CDR2: SGHTA, FQGNSA. The CDR3 sequence is 18 residues long. CDR3 sequence (DNA): TGTGCCAGCAGCTTAGCTTCTAGCGGGAGTTCCTACTCCTACGAGCAGTTCTTC. Amino acid sequence: CASSLASSGSSYSYEQFF. The variable domain in full, with the rest retrieved from reference TRBV7-2 and TRBJ2-1, is GAGVSQSPSNKVTEKGKDVELRCDPISGHTALYWYRQSLGQGLEFLIYFQGNSAPDKSGLPSDRFSAERTGGSVSTLTIQRTQQEDSAVYLCASSLASSGSSYSYEQFFGPGTRLTVL.

By sample fraction, this clonotype is medium-sized. This chain links TRBV7-6 with TRBJ2-1; 13 bases align to TRBD2. V was clipped by 5 bases and J by 10 bases; unmatched bases: 14. The CDR3 runs 17 residues. Germline CDR1 is SGHVS and CDR2 is FNYEAQ. For the CDR3, the DNA is TGTGCCAGCAGCACGACTAGCGGGGGGTCCATGTCCTACGAGCAGTTCTTC. It translates to CASSTTSGGSMSYEQFF.

This clonotype came up a few times. The V and J genes are TRBV6-1 and TRBJ2-3, with 10 bases lining up with TRBD1. From germline, CDR1 is MNHNS and CDR2 SASEGT. After removal of 5 bases from V and 0 bases from J, the junction contained 5 bases not matched to a gene. This CDR3 spans 16 amino acids. CDR3 loop: CASSNPTGGSTDTQYF. The CDR3 DNA reads as TGTGCCAGCAGTAATCCGACAGGGGGCAGCACAGATACGCAGTATTTT.

This sequence joins TRBV27 and TRBJ2-5; no reliable D call. The DNA matches TRBJ2-1 better at its end, which makes the J call doubtful. The CDR3 totals 15 residues. CDR1 is MNHEY and CDR2 is SMNVEV in the germline V gene (reference sequence). CDR3 protein: CASRPDPYLYNEQFF. The CDR3 DNA follows: TGTGCCAGCAGACCCGACCCCTATCTCTACAATGAGCAGTTCTTC.

The chain couples TRBV6-1 to TRBJ1-5, with no clear D. V gave up 0 bases and J gave up 1 base, with 7 bases separating them. The CDR3 totals 15 residues. Germline lookup yields CDR1 MNHNS and CDR2 SASEGT. The DNA for the CDR3 is TGTGCCAGCAGTGAAGCGGATCTCAGCAATCAGCCCCAGCATTTT. Amino acid sequence: CASSEADLSNQPQHF.

This clonotype turned up a few times. The chain couples TRBV6-4 to TRBJ2-1; D may match TRBD1 or TRBD2 (5 bases each). Trimming pared 0 bases from V and 7 bases from J, leaving 13 bases between. This CDR3 is built from 15 residues. The germline CDR1 and CDR2 sequences are MRHNA and SNTAGT. The CDR3 coding sequence is TGTGCCAGCAGTGACTCCGAGGGGTTGGGGAATGAGCAGTTCTTC. This codes for CASSDSEGLGNEQFF.

The chain employs TRBV6-2 or TRBV6-3 and TRBJ2-3, with 7 bases that match TRBD1. The CDR3 is 15 residues long. V gave up 6 bases and J gave up 5 bases; unmatched junction bases: 11. Per the germline V gene, CDR1 is MNHEY and CDR2 is SVGEGT. CDR3 bases: TGTGCCAGCAGCGAACAGGGGCGGGTGGGAGATACGCAGTATTTT. Residues: CASSEQGRVGDTQYF.